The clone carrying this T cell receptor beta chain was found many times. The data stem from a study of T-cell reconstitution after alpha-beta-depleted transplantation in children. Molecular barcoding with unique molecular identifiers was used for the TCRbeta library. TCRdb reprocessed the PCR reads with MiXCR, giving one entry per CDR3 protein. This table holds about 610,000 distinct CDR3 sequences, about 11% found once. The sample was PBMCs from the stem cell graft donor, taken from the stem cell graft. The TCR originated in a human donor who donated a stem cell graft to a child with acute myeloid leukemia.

As DNA, the CDR3 is TGTGCCACCATCTTGCAGGGACGGCCCTACAATGAGCAGTTCTTC. It specifies CATILQGRPYNEQFF. The genes are TRBV24-1 and TRBJ2-1; either TRBD1 or TRBD2 may fit D (5 bases each). The CDR3 spans 15 residues. Germline CDR1 reads KGHDR; CDR2 reads SFDVKD. The V end lost 8 bases, the J end lost 2 bases, and 15 bases lay between the germline ends.